This TCR beta chain was observed in a study of CD4 T cell repertoires in COVID-19. Produced via immunoSEQ multiplex PCR; TCRdb's table is partial and in-frame only. The sample lists under 30,000 clones; roughly 93% were seen once. No culture step preceded sequencing of the ex vivo isolated memory T cells. CDR1 and CDR2 from the germline V gene are SGHRS and YFSETQ. The CDR3 is 16 residues long. J was trimmed by 3 bases and V by 4 bases; bases with no gene match: 11. Findings of the study overall: In SARS-CoV and/or HKU1 spike cultures, between 7 and 25% of SARS-CoV-2 clonotypes reappeared. Several top expanded SARS-CoV-2-reactive clonotypes were shared by two or three memory subsets.

About this clone: Its target is unknown.

Specimen: circulating follicular helper CD4+ T cells (cTfh) from blood, collected before the COVID-19 pandemic. The chain uses TRBV5-1 and TRBJ2-5; 8 nucleotides match TRBD1. The TCR was taken from a human donor who had COVID-19. CDR3 bases: TGCGCCAGCAGCCCAGGGACAGGTCAGGGGGAAGAGACCCAGTACTTC. Its translation is CASSPGTGQGEETQYF.